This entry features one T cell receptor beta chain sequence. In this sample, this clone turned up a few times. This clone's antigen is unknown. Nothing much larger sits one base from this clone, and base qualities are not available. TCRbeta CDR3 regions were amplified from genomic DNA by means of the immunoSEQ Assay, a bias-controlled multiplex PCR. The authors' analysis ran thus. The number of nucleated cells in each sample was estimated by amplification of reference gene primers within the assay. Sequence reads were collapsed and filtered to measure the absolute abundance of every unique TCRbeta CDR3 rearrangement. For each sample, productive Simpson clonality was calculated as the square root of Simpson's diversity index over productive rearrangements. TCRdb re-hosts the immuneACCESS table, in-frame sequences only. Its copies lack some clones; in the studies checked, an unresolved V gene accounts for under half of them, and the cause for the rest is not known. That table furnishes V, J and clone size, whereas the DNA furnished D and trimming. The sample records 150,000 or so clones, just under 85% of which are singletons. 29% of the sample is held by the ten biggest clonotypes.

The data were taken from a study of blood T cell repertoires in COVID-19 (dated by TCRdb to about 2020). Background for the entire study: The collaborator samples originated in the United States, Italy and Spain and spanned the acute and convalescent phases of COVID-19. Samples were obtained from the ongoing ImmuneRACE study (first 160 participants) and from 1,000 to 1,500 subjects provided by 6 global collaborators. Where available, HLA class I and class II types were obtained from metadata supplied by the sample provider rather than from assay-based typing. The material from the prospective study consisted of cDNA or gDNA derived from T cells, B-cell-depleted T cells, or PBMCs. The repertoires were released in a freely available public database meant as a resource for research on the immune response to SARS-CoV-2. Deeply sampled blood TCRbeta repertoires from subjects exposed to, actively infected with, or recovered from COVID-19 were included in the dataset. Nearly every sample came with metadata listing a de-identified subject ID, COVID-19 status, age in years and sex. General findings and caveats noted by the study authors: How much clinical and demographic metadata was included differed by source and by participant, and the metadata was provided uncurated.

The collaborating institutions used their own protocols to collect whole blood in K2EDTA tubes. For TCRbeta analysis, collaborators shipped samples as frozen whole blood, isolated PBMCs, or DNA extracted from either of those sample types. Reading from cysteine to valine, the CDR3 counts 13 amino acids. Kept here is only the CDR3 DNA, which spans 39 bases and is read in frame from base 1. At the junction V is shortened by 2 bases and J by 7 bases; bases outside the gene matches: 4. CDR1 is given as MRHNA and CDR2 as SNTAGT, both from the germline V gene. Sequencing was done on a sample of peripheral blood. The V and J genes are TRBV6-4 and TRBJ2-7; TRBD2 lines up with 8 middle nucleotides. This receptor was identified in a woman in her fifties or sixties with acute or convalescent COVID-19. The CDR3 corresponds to CASSDARGGEQYV. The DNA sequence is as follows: TGTGCCAGCAGTGACGCCCGGGGGGGAGAGCAGTACGTC.